Shown below are 3 T cell receptor beta chains from a single sample sequenced in a study of cytomegalovirus exposure and HLA in healthy donors. The data were produced by immunoSEQ multiplex PCR, yet TCRdb's version contains in-frame clones alone and is incomplete. The table has 150,000 or so clones, about 90% seen once. Sequences were obtained from PBMCs. These receptor sequences come from a woman aged 25 to 39 in good health and CMV-seropositive.

V and J are TRBV7-9 and TRBJ1-1; TRBD1 aligns across 7 bases. CDR1 and CDR2 from the germline V gene are SEHNR and FQNEAQ (reference sequence). The CDR3 is 13 amino acids. V lost 6 bases and J lost 4; bases outside the gene matches: 5. The CDR3 DNA sequence: TGTGCCAGCAGTTCTGACAGGGTCACTGAAGCTTTCTTT. Translation: CASSSDRVTEAFF.

The chain has TRBV4-2 and TRBJ2-7; 9 bases are shared with TRBD1. CDR3 length: 17 residues. Germline V CDR1 and CDR2: LGHNA, YNFKEQ. V trimming: 0 bases; J trimming: 0 bases; junction bases outside the gene matches: 6. Written as DNA, the CDR3 is TGTGCCAGCAGCCAAGATCTCCTACAGGGGGCCTCCTACGAGCAGTACTTC. It yields the protein CASSQDLLQGASYEQYF.

As concerns this clone: The sample contains more than one DNA sequence encoding this CDR3. The chain couples TRBV2 to TRBJ2-7, with a possible D match to TRBD2 (6 bases). Germline assignment: CDR1 SNHLY and CDR2 FYNNEI. Trimming removed 9 bases from V and 3 bases from J, with 9 bases in between. This CDR3 comprises 11 residues. CDR3 in DNA: TGTGCCAGTGGAGGGTACTACGAGCAGTACTTC. Its protein product is CASGGYYEQYF.